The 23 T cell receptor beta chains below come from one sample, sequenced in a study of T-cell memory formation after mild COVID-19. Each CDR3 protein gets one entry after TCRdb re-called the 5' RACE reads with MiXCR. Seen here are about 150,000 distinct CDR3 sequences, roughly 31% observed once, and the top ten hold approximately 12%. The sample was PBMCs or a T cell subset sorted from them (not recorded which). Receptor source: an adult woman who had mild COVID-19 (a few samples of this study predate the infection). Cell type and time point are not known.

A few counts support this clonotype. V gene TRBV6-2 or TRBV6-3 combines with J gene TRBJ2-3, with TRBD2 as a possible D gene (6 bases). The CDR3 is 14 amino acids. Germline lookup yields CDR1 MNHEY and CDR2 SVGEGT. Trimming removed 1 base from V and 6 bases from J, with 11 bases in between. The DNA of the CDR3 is TGTGCCAGCAGTTACTGGAGGGTTGGCGATACGCAGTATTTT. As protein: CASSYWRVGDTQYF.

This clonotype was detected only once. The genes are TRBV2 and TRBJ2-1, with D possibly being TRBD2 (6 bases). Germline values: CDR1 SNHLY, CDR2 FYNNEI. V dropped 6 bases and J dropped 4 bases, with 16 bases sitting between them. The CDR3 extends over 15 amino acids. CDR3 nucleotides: TGTGCCAGCAGCTCGTACGGCGGGGAGTACAATGAGCAGTTCTTC. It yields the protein CASSSYGGEYNEQFF.

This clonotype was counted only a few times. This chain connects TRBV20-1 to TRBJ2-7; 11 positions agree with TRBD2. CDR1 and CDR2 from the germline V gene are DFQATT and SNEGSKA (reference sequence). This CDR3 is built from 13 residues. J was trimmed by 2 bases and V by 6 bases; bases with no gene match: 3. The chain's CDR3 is CSALSGGAYEQYF. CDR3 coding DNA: TGCAGTGCCCTTAGCGGGGGGGCCTACGAGCAGTACTTC.

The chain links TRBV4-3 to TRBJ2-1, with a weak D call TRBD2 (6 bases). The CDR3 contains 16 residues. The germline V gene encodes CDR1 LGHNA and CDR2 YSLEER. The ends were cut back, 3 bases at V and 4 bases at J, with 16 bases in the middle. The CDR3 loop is CASSHSGSANYNEQFF. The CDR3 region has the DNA TGCGCCAGCAGCCATAGCGGTAGCGCCAATTACAATGAGCAGTTCTTC.

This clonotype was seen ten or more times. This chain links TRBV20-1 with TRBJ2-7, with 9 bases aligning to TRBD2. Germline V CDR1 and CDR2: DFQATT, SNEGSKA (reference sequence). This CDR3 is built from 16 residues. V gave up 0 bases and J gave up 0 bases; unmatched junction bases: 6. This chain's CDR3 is CSARDPASGTSYEQYF. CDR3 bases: TGCAGTGCTAGAGATCCGGCTAGCGGGACCTCCTACGAGCAGTACTTC.

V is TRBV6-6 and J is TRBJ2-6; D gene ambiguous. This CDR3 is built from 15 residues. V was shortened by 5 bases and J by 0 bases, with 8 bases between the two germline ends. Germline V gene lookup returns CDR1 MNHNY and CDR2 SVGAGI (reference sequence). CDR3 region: CASSPQISGANVLTF. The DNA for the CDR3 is TGTGCCAGCAGTCCGCAGATCTCTGGGGCCAACGTCCTGACTTTC.

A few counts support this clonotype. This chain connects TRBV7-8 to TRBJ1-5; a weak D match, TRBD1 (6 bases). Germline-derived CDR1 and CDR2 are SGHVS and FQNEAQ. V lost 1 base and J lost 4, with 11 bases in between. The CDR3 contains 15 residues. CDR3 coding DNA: TGTGCCAGCAGCTTAGGGGGGGCGCAGAATCAGCCCCAGCATTTT. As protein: CASSLGGAQNQPQHF.

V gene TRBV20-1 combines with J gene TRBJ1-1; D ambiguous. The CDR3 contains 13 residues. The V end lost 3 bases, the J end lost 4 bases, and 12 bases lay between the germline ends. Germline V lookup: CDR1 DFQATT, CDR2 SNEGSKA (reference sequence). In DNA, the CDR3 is TGCAGTGCTAGGGACGACCGGACCACTGAAGCTTTCTTT. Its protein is CSARDDRTTEAFF.

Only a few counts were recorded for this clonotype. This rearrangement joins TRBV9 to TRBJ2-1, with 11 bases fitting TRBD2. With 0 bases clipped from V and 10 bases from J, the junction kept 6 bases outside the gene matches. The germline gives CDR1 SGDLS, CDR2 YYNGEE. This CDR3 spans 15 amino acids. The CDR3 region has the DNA TGTGCCAGCAGCGTAGAGCTAGCGGGGGGTAGAGAGCAGTTCTTC. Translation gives CASSVELAGGREQFF.

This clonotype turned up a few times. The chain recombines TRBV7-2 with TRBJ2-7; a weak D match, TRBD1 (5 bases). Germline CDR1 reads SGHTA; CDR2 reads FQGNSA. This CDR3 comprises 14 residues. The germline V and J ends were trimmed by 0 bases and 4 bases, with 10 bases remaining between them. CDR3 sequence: CASSLAGRAYEQYF. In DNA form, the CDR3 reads TGTGCCAGCAGCTTAGCTGGCAGGGCGTACGAGCAGTACTTC.

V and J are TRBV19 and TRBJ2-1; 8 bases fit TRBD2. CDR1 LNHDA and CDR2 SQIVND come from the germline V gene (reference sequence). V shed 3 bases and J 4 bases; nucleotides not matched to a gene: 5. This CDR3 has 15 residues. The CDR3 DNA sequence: TGTGCCAGTAGTATTCGAGCGGGGGCGTACAATGAGCAGTTCTTC. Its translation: CASSIRAGAYNEQFF. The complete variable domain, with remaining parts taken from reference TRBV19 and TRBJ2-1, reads DGGITQSPKYLFRKEGQNVTLSCEQNLNHDAMYWYRQDPGQGLRLIYYSQIVNDFQKGDIAEGYSVSREKKESFPLTVTSAQKNPTAFYLCASSIRAGAYNEQFFGPGTRLTVL.

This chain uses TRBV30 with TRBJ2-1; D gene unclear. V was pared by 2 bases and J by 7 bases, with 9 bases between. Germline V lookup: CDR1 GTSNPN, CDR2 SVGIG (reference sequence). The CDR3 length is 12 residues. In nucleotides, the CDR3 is TGTGCCTGGAGTAATATAGGGAATGAGCAGTTCTTC. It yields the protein CAWSNIGNEQFF.

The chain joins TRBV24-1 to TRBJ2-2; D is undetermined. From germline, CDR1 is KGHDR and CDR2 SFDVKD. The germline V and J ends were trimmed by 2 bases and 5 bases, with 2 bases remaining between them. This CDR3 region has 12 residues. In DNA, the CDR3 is TGTGCCACCAGTGATTCGACCGGGGAGCTGTTTTTT. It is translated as CATSDSTGELFF.

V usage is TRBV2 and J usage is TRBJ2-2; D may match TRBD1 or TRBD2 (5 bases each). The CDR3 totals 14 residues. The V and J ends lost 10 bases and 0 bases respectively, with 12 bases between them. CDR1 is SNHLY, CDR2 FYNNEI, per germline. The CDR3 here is CATSRDANTGELFF. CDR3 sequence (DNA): TGTGCCACCTCCCGGGACGCGAACACCGGGGAGCTGTTTTTT.

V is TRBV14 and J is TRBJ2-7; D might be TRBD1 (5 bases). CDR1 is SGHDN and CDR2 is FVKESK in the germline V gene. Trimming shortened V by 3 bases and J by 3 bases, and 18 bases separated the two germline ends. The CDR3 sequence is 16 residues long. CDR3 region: CASSHASRVGIYEQYF. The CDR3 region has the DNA TGTGCCAGCAGCCATGCCTCCAGGGTAGGGATCTACGAGCAGTACTTC. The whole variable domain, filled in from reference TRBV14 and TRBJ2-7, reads EAGVTQFPSHSVIEKGQTVTLRCDPISGHDNLYWYRRVMGKEIKFLLHFVKESKQDESGMPNNRFLAERTGGTYSTLKVQPAELEDSGVYFCASSHASRVGIYEQYFGPGTRLTVT.

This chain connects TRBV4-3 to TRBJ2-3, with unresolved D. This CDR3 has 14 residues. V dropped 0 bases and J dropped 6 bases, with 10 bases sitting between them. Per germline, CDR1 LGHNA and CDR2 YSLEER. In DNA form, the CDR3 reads TGCGCCAGCAGCCAAGATCAGGATCGGGATACGCAGTATTTT. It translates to CASSQDQDRDTQYF.

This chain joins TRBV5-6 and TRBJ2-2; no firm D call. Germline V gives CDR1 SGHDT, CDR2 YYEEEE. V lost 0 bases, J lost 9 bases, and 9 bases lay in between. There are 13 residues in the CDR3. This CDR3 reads CASSLVVQRELFF. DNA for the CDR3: TGTGCCAGCAGCTTGGTGGTACAGCGGGAGCTGTTTTTT. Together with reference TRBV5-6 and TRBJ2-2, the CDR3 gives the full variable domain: DAGVTQSPTHLIKTRGQQVTLRCSPKSGHDTVSWYQQALGQGPQFIFQYYEEEERQRGNFPDRFSGHQFPNYSSELNVNALLLGDSALYLCASSLVVQRELFFGEGSRLTVL.

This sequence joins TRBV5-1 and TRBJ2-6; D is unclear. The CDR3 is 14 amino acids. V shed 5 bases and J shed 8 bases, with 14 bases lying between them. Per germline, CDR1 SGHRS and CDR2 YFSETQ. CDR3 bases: TGCGCCAGCAGAGACGGGCATACGTCCAACGTCCTGACTTTC. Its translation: CASRDGHTSNVLTF.

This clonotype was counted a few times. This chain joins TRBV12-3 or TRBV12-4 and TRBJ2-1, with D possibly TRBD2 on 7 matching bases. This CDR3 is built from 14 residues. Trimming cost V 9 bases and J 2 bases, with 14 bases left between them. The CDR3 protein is CARSHGGPYNEQFF. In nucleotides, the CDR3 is TGTGCCAGAAGTCACGGGGGGCCCTACAATGAGCAGTTCTTC.

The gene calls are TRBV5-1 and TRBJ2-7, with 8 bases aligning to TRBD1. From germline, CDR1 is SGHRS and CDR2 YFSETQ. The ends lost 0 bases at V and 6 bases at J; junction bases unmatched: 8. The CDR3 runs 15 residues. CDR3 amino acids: CASSLENRGVVEQYF. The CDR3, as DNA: TGCGCCAGCAGCTTGGAGAACAGGGGGGTCGTCGAGCAGTACTTC.

DNA of the CDR3: TGTGCCAGCAGTGAAAGGCAGGGGGCGCGGACTGAAGCTTTCTTT. It specifies CASSERQGARTEAFF. The chain carries TRBV6-1 and TRBJ1-1; 8 positions agree with TRBD1. In germline, CDR1 is MNHNS, CDR2 SASEGT. The CDR3 loop spans 15 amino acids. V lost 2 bases to trimming and J lost 5 bases; unmatched junction nucleotides: 7.

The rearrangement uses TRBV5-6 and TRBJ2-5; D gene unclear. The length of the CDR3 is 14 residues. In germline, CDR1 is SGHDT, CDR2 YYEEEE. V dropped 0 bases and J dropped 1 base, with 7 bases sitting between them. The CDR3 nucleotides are TGTGCCAGCAGCTTGGTCGGCAGCCAAGAGACCCAGTACTTC. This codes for CASSLVGSQETQYF.

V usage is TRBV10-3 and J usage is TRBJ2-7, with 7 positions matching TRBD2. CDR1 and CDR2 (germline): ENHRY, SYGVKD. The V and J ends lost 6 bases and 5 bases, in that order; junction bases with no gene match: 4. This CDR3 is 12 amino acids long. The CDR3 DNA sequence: TGTGCCATCAGGGCTAGCGGAGACGAGCAGTACTTC. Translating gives CAIRASGDEQYF.